The 14 T cell receptor beta chains presented below share a single source sample, sequenced in a study of regulatory T cells in long-lasting Graves disease. Libraries of TCR beta came from iRepertoire HTBI primers plus Arm-PCR of CDR3 regions. TCRdb recomputed calls from the multiplex PCR reads with MiXCR, one row per CDR3 protein. The sample contains 500,000 to 700,000 distinct CDR3 sequences, 16% of which appear only once. Regarding time point: newly diagnosed GD, antithyroid drugs for less than 3 months. Isolated PBMC RNA provided the starting material for the TCR library. The data also belong to a second study, concerning T cells in Graves' hyperthyroidism and ophthalmopathy.

The specimen was peripheral blood mononuclear cells (PBMCs), collected at new diagnosis, from a patient treated with antithyroid drugs. These receptors came from a young woman with Graves disease.

V is TRBV5-6 and J is TRBJ1-2, with a tentative D call TRBD1 (5 bases). The germline V gene encodes CDR1 SGHDT and CDR2 YYEEEE. V lost 1 base and J lost 8, with 15 bases in between. This CDR3 comprises 14 residues. CDR3 nucleotides: TGTGCCAGCAGCTTGTGGGCCAGGGCTTCGGGCTACACCTTC. This translates into CASSLWARASGYTF.

This clonotype was counted ten times or more. The J gene is TRBJ1-3, the V gene TRBV2; D remains unclear. The V and J ends lost 4 bases and 1 base respectively, with 5 bases between them. The germline CDR1 and CDR2 sequences are SNHLY and FYNNEI. The CDR3 contains 13 residues. CDR3 in amino acids: CASSAASGNTIYF. CDR3 bases: TGTGCCAGCAGTGCGGCTTCTGGAAACACCATATATTTT. Supplemented by reference TRBV2 and TRBJ1-3, the full variable domain reads EPEVTQTPSHQVTQMGQEVILRCVPISNHLYFYWYRQILGQKVEFLVSFYNNEISEKSEIFDDQFSVERPDGSNFTLKIRSTKLEDSAMYFCASSAASGNTIYFGEGSWLTVV.

This clonotype was counted ten times or more. The chain links TRBV2 to TRBJ1-1, with 7 bases lining up with TRBD1. The germline CDR1 and CDR2 sequences are SNHLY and FYNNEI. J gave up 0 bases and V 7 bases, and 5 bases lay outside the gene matches. This CDR3 has 14 residues. In DNA form, the CDR3 reads TGTGCCAGCACCCCGGACAGGCTGAACACTGAAGCTTTCTTT. Translation gives CASTPDRLNTEAFF. Full variable domain (outside the CDR3, taken from reference TRBV2 and TRBJ1-1): EPEVTQTPSHQVTQMGQEVILRCVPISNHLYFYWYRQILGQKVEFLVSFYNNEISEKSEIFDDQFSVERPDGSNFTLKIRSTKLEDSAMYFCASTPDRLNTEAFFGQGTRLTVV.

The chain carries TRBV20-1 and TRBJ2-7; D is unclear. CDR1 DFQATT and CDR2 SNEGSKA come from the germline V gene (reference sequence). There are 11 residues in the CDR3. V lost 2 bases and J 5 bases, leaving 7 bases between the germline ends. The CDR3 sequence is CSARYLDEQYF. The CDR3 bases are TGCAGTGCTAGATATTTGGACGAGCAGTACTTC.

The rearrangement joins TRBV5-1 to TRBJ1-5; D may be TRBD1 (5 bases). There are 15 residues in the CDR3. V was pared by 0 bases and J by 2 bases, with 9 bases between. The germline V gene encodes CDR1 SGHRS and CDR2 YFSETQ. This CDR3 is CASSLDGGGNQPQHF. CDR3 DNA: TGCGCCAGCAGCTTGGATGGGGGTGGCAATCAGCCCCAGCATTTT.

V is TRBV27 and J is TRBJ1-6; D perhaps matches TRBD1 (6 bases). The germline V gene encodes CDR1 MNHEY and CDR2 SMNVEV (reference sequence). The V and J ends lost 0 bases and 4 bases respectively, with 16 bases between them. The CDR3 runs 18 residues. The CDR3 region has the DNA TGTGCCAGCAGTTTATCGGATGGGACAAAAGTATATAATTCACCCCTCCACTTT. The encoded protein is CASSLSDGTKVYNSPLHF.

At least ten counts were recorded for this clonotype. In DNA form, the CDR3 reads TGTGCCAGCAGCCTATCCGACAGGGTATTCACAGATACGCAGTATTTT. Its translation is CASSLSDRVFTDTQYF. The V call is TRBV11-1, the J call TRBJ2-3; 7 bases line up with TRBD1. The CDR3 covers 16 residues. Trimming at V came to 5 bases and at J to 2 bases, leaving 10 bases not matched to a gene. Germline CDR1 is SGHAT and CDR2 is FQDESV (reference sequence).

The sample holds many counts of this clonotype. V and J are TRBV27 and TRBJ1-1, with TRBD1 matching over 9 bases. This CDR3 region has 19 residues. V dropped 4 bases and J dropped 8; count of bases not matched to a gene: 23. Germline assignment: CDR1 MNHEY and CDR2 SMNVEV (reference sequence). The chain's CDR3 is CASSSYRGPARFVRGEAFF. CDR3 coding DNA: TGTGCCAGCAGTTCCTACAGGGGGCCGGCCCGGTTTGTGAGGGGCGAAGCTTTCTTT.

Of note for this clonotype: This may come from a read error, since a much larger clone is one base off. The chain couples TRBV5-1 to TRBJ2-7, with D tentatively TRBD2 (6 bases). Trimming left V 0 bases short and J 7 bases short, with 17 bases between. Germline V lookup: CDR1 SGHRS, CDR2 YFSETQ. CDR3 size: 15 residues. This CDR3 is CASSLVQDYHNEQYF. In DNA, the CDR3 is TGCGCCAGCAGCTTGGTACAGGACTACCACAATGAGCAGTACTTC.

The chain combines TRBV12-3 or TRBV12-4 with TRBJ2-1; tentative D call: TRBD2 (6 bases). This CDR3 is 16 amino acids long. V was cut by 6 bases and J by 0 bases, with 15 bases left in between. CDR3 in DNA: TGTGCCAGCAGGCAAGCTAGCGCCTACTCCTACAATGAGCAGTTCTTC. Its protein product is CASRQASAYSYNEQFF.

This clonotype showed up many times. The chain joins TRBV29-1 to TRBJ2-3, with D possibly TRBD2 on 6 matching bases. The germline V and J ends were trimmed by 4 bases and 4 bases, with 9 bases remaining between them. Germline lookup yields CDR1 SQVTM and CDR2 ANQGSEA. CDR3 length: 12 amino acids. This CDR3 is CSVAGVPDTQYF. The DNA for the CDR3 is TGCAGCGTTGCGGGGGTCCCAGATACGCAGTATTTT.

This clonotype was detected ten times or more. This chain connects TRBV6-1 to TRBJ2-7; the D is unclear. The germline V gene encodes CDR1 MNHNS and CDR2 SASEGT. V dropped 8 bases and J dropped 6 bases, with 14 bases sitting between them. CDR3 length equals 12 residues. In DNA form, the CDR3 reads TGTGCCAGCGGGCCCCAGACGAGCGAGCAGTACTTC. This codes for CASGPQTSEQYF.

The chain employs TRBV27 and TRBJ2-1; 7 positions agree with TRBD1. CDR3 length equals 16 residues. Germline V gene sequence: CDR1 MNHEY, CDR2 SMNVEV (reference sequence). Trimming cost V 5 bases and J 4 bases; bases outside gene matches: 11. CDR3 DNA: TGTGCCAGCAGTCCCGGGACAGCCCAACTATACAATGAGCAGTTCTTC. Protein sequence: CASSPGTAQLYNEQFF.

For this clonotype: This sequence may be a read error, since a much larger clone differs from it by one base. The gene calls are TRBV20-1 and TRBJ2-7; D is undetermined. Trimming pared 4 bases from V and 1 base from J, leaving 8 bases between. The CDR3 spans 12 residues. CDR1 and CDR2 from the germline V gene are DFQATT and SNEGSKA (reference sequence). This CDR3 is CSAKVQSYEQYF. The CDR3 DNA sequence: TGCAGTGCTAAAGTGCAGTCCTACGAGCAGTACTTC.